This T cell receptor beta chain was sequenced for a study of control samples from healthy donors and cancer patients. Some clones are missing from TCRdb's copy, which holds only in-frame ones; the method was immunoSEQ multiplex PCR. The sample includes some 140,000 clones, around nine tenths of them seen just once. Germline values: CDR1 SNHLY, CDR2 FYNNEI. The CDR3 loop spans 18 amino acids. Trimming stripped 6 bases from V and 6 bases from J, with 29 bases between. The sequenced material came from blood. V usage is TRBV2 and J usage is TRBJ1-1; D might be TRBD1 (6 bases). The clonotype was recovered from a young woman in good health. The CDR3 DNA reads TGTGCCAGCAGCCCTCCGTCGGGGGGATCAGGGGCTGTCGCTGAAGCTTTCTTT. Translated, it gives CASSPPSGGSGAVAEAFF.